This record concerns one T cell receptor beta chain sequence. Its antigen is unidentified. This sequence may be a read error, since a much larger clone differs from it by one base. Two-round multiplex PCR amplified TCR beta CDR3 from genomic DNA. Round-one PCR had primers specific to each TRBV and TRBJ gene. A single record per CDR3 protein comes from TCRdb applying MiXCR to the multiplex PCR reads. The table records about 16,000 distinct CDR3 sequences, under 55% of them present only once. This sample was taken from a study of prognosis after radiotherapy for stage I lung cancer. Study outcomes and limitations: It was reported that patients with metastases and those without them differed in TRBV and TRBJ gene usage. Unique TCR clone counts were lower following stereotactic body radiation therapy (median about 10,000 versus 6,900). Among patients who developed distant metastases, Shannon entropy after stereotactic body radiation therapy was lower.

V was clipped by 4 bases and J by 9 bases; unmatched bases: 13. CDR3 length equals 17 residues. Germline CDR1 and CDR2: KGHSH and LQKENI. Peripheral blood was collected in volumes of six milliliters at each of two time points. The chain has TRBV18 and TRBJ2-1; 12 bases agree with TRBD2. Here the sequenced sample was PBMCs, taken before or after stereotactic body radiation therapy (not recorded which). The receptor was isolated from a donor over 45 with non-small cell lung cancer. CDR3 amino acids: CASSQILASGRAGEQFF. CDR3 nucleotides: TGTGCCAGCTCACAAATCCTGGCTAGCGGGAGGGCCGGTGAGCAGTTCTTC.